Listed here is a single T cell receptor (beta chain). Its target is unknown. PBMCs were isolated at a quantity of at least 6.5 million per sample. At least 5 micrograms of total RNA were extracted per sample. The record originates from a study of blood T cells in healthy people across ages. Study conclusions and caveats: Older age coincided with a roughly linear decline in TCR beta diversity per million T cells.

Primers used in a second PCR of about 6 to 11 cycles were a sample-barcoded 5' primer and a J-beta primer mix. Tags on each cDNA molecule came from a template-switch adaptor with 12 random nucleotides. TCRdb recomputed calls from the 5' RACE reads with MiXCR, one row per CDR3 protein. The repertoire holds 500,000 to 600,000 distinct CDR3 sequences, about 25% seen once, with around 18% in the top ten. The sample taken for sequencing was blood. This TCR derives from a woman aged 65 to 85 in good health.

CDR3 protein: CSAAGTNNQPQHF. The CDR3 DNA follows: TGCAGTGCCGCCGGGACTAACAATCAGCCCCAGCATTTT. The chain employs TRBV20-1 and TRBJ1-5, with D maybe TRBD1 (5 bases). V was pared by 6 bases and J by 3 bases, with 12 bases between. The CDR3 has 13 amino acids. Germline values: CDR1 DFQATT, CDR2 SNEGSKA (reference sequence).